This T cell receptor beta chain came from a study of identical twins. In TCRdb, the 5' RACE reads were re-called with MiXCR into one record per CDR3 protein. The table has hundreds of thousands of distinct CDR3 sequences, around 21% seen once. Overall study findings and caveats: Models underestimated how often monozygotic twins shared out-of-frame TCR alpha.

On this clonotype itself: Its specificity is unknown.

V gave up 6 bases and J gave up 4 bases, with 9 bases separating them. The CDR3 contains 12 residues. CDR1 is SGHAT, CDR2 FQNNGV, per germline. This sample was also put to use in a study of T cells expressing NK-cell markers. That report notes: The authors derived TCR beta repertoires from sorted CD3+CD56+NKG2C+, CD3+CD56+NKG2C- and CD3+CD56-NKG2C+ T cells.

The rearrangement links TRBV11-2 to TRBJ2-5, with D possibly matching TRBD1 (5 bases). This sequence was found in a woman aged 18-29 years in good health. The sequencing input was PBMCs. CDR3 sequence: CASRGDPETQYF. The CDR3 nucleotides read TGTGCCAGCAGAGGGGATCCAGAGACCCAGTACTTC.